One and the same sample provided the 13 T cell receptor beta chains below, sequenced in a study of cytomegalovirus exposure and HLA in healthy donors. With 60 Vbeta and 13 Jbeta primers, the PCR was carried out. Profiled with immunoSEQ multiplex PCR; TCRdb holds only in-frame clones, not every one. In the table there are about 120,000 clones, roughly 82% of which are singletons. Sequencing was carried out using PBMCs. The receptors come from a man aged 35 to 55 in good health and CMV-seropositive.

For the CDR3, the DNA is TGTGCCAGCAGTTACACAGGGGGGAGAGGAGGTGGCTACACCTTC. Translation: CASSYTGGRGGGYTF. V gene TRBV6-5 combines with J gene TRBJ1-2, with TRBD1 matching 8 bases. The CDR3 runs to 15 residues. From germline, CDR1 is MNHEY and CDR2 SVGAGI. J was trimmed by 7 bases and V by 2 bases; bases with no gene match: 9.

The rearrangement links TRBV5-1 to TRBJ2-3; perhaps TRBD1 as D (6 bases). The CDR3 is 14 residues long. Germline loops: CDR1 SGHRS, CDR2 YFSETQ. V was trimmed by 3 bases and J by 6 bases, leaving 14 bases between them. DNA for the CDR3: TGCGCCAGCAGCTGGGGGCCGAGAGGTGATACGCAGTATTTT. Its protein product is CASSWGPRGDTQYF.

V is TRBV6-4 and J is TRBJ1-6; D ambiguous. With 10 bases removed from V and 0 bases from J, the gap between germline ends came to 16 bases. This CDR3 contains 16 residues. The germline V gene encodes CDR1 MRHNA and CDR2 SNTAGT. The CDR3 DNA reads as TGTGCCACCCTCCTGGTCCTGAGCTCCTATAATTCACCCCTCCACTTT. Translating it yields CATLLVLSSYNSPLHF.

V and J are TRBV2 and TRBJ2-3; D remains ambiguous. V was clipped by 0 bases and J by 5 bases, with 9 bases between them. The CDR3 sequence is 14 residues long. Germline lookup yields CDR1 SNHLY and CDR2 FYNNEI. CDR3 sequence reads: CASSEAHRIDTQYF. CDR3 in DNA: TGTGCCAGCAGTGAAGCGCACAGAATAGATACGCAGTATTTT.

The J gene is TRBJ1-5, the V gene TRBV7-9; the D gene is possibly TRBD1 (6 bases). The CDR3 is 15 amino acids. Germline V gene data show CDR1 as SEHNR and CDR2 as FQNEAQ (reference sequence). V was cut by 5 bases and J by 0 bases, with 11 bases left in between. CDR3 nucleotides: TGTGCCAGCAGCCGGGGACAACATAGCAATCAGCCCCAGCATTTT. This translates into CASSRGQHSNQPQHF.

This clone has just one count. Other nucleotide sequences in the sample specify the same CDR3. The CDR3 nucleotides are TGTGCCTCCGAGGAGACGGGGAACCCGAATCAGCCCCAGCATTTT. It translates to CASEETGNPNQPQHF. The rearrangement uses TRBV10-3 and TRBJ1-5; D gene unclear. CDR1 and CDR2 (germline): ENHRY, SYGVKD. The CDR3 has 15 amino acids. Trimming took off 11 bases at V and 4 bases at J, with 21 bases between the two ends.

This clone was found once. J is TRBJ2-3 and V is TRBV9; 9 bases line up with TRBD1. Germline assignment: CDR1 SGDLS and CDR2 YYNGEE. CDR3 length equals 18 residues. Germline trimming cut 3 bases from V and 0 bases from J; bases unmatched to any gene: 11. CDR3 sequence (DNA): TGTGCCAGCAGCGCACGAATTAGGACAGGGGCAAGCACAGATACGCAGTATTTT. This encodes CASSARIRTGASTDTQYF.

This clone was detected only once. CDR3 loop: CSATYIDGYTF. The CDR3 nucleotides read TGCAGTGCTACCTATATCGATGGCTACACCTTC. The V gene is TRBV20-1, the J gene TRBJ1-2; D gene unclear. V lost 4 bases and J 6 bases, leaving 9 bases between the germline ends. Germline-derived CDR1 and CDR2 are DFQATT and SNEGSKA (reference sequence). This CDR3 is built from 11 residues.

This chain connects TRBV5-1 to TRBJ1-1, with a weak D call TRBD1 (5 bases). CDR3 size: 14 residues. Trimming took 7 bases from V and 5 from J, leaving 18 bases between them. The V gene's germline CDR1 is SGHRS and CDR2 YFSETQ. The CDR3 spells CASGEGEVHTEAFF. As DNA, the CDR3 is TGCGCCAGCGGGGAAGGGGAGGTTCATACTGAAGCTTTCTTT.

This chain uses TRBV6-5 with TRBJ1-2, with TRBD1 as a possible D gene (5 bases). Germline CDR1 and CDR2: MNHEY and SVGAGI. The CDR3 sequence is 14 residues long. Trimming stripped 0 bases from V and 4 bases from J, with 9 bases between. DNA of the CDR3: TGTGCCAGCAGTTACTCTGGGAGGGGCTATGGCTACACCTTC. This encodes CASSYSGRGYGYTF.

J is TRBJ2-3 and V is TRBV20-1, with 8 bases aligning to TRBD2. The length of the CDR3 is 11 residues. V lost 6 bases and J lost 8; bases outside the gene matches: 4. The germline CDR1 and CDR2 sequences are DFQATT and SNEGSKA (reference sequence). The CDR3, as DNA: TGCAGTGCCCAGGCGGGGGGTACGCAGTATTTT. Translating gives CSAQAGGTQYF.

The V and J genes are TRBV6-5 and TRBJ1-2; 8 positions match TRBD1. The junction had 10 bases not matched to a gene; V was cut back by 9 bases and J by 7 bases. CDR1 MNHEY and CDR2 SVGAGI come from the germline V gene. This CDR3 is built from 13 residues. The CDR3 region is CASLTGATGGYTF. In nucleotides, the CDR3 is TGTGCCAGTCTGACAGGGGCAACCGGTGGCTACACCTTC.

The chain carries TRBV11-3 and TRBJ2-1, with D tentatively TRBD2 (7 bases). Trimming cost V 5 bases and J 4 bases, with 18 bases left between them. This CDR3 contains 16 residues. Germline CDR1 SGHNT, CDR2 YENEEA. The CDR3 sequence: CASSKEGGGQYNEQFF. The CDR3 DNA sequence: TGTGCCAGCAGCAAAGAAGGGGGGGGGCAATACAATGAGCAGTTCTTC.